These T cell receptor beta chains were read from a single sample in a study of T-cell memory formation after mild COVID-19. TCRdb independently ran MiXCR on the 5' RACE reads; one entry per CDR3 protein. The top ten clones hold just over 8% of a sample with over 500,000 distinct CDR3 sequences, 17% of them seen once. The source material was PBMCs or a T cell subset sorted from them (not recorded which). These receptors were collected from an adult woman who had mild COVID-19 (a few samples of this study predate the infection). Cell type and time point are not known. CDR3s include the opening cysteine and the closing phenylalanine or tryptophan. D genes are given only for firm matches. Some rows mark clone size as missing; the rest say once, few, many or name a class of expanded clone.

-	TRBV6-2/TRBV6-3	TRBJ2-7	TRBD1	CASSYPTQGARLEQYF	TGTGCCAGCAGTTACCCGACGCAGGGGGCGCGTCTCGAGCAGTACTTC
few	TRBV9	TRBJ2-1	-	CASSYAGSGEQFF	TGTGCCAGCTCTTACGCGGGATCGGGGGAGCAGTTCTTC
-	TRBV6-2/TRBV6-3	TRBJ2-7	TRBD1	CASRKRQGRAERYEQYF	TGTGCCAGCCGAAAAAGACAGGGACGGGCGGAGCGCTACGAGCAGTACTTC
few	TRBV19	TRBJ2-2	-	CASSIGNTGELFF	TGTGCCAGTAGTATAGGGAACACCGGGGAGCTGTTTTTT
-	TRBV7-8	TRBJ2-1	-	CASSSSFEQFF	TGTGCCAGCAGCTCGAGCTTTGAGCAGTTCTTC
few	TRBV12-3/TRBV12-4	TRBJ2-2	-	CASSLPGLSGELFF	TGTGCCAGCAGTTTGCCGGGCCTTAGCGGGGAGCTGTTTTTT
many	TRBV29-1	TRBJ2-3	-	CSPFRAPRERCTDTQYF	TGCAGCCCTTTTCGGGCCCCCAGAGAACGCTGCACAGATACGCAGTATTTT
-	TRBV15	TRBJ2-4	TRBD1	CATSRSGTGLSYLAKNIQYF	TGTGCCACCAGCAGATCCGGGACAGGCCTTTCGTATTTAGCCAAAAACATTCAGTACTTC
few	TRBV3-1	TRBJ2-1	TRBD2	CASSRGLAGPSSYNEQFF	TGTGCCAGCAGCCGGGGACTAGCGGGACCAAGCTCCTACAATGAGCAGTTCTTC
few	TRBV7-8	TRBJ1-2	-	CASSPRTVATNYGYTF	TGTGCCAGCAGCCCAAGGACAGTAGCGACTAACTATGGCTACACCTTC
few	TRBV4-1	TRBJ2-5	-	CASSHRGPGLQETQYF	TGCGCCAGCAGCCATAGGGGGCCGGGACTCCAAGAGACCCAGTACTTC
many	TRBV15	TRBJ1-4	-	CATSRAATNEKLFF	TGTGCCACCAGCAGAGCCGCAACTAATGAAAAACTGTTTTTT
many	TRBV19	TRBJ2-7	-	CASSKGSRYYEQYF	TGTGCCAGTAGTAAAGGCAGCAGATACTACGAGCAGTACTTC
few	TRBV5-1	TRBJ2-1	TRBD2	CASSRLAGGVNNEQFF	TGCGCCAGCAGCCGACTAGCGGGAGGGGTGAACAATGAGCAGTTCTTC
once	TRBV5-1	TRBJ1-1	TRBD1	CASSLSGQIGTEAFF	TGCGCCAGCAGCCTCTCGGGACAGATAGGGACTGAAGCTTTCTTT
many	TRBV15	TRBJ2-1	-	CATSPRRRGLYNEQFF	TGTGCCACCAGCCCCCGTCGACGGGGCTTATACAATGAGCAGTTCTTC
-	TRBV15	TRBJ2-2	-	CATSRPFNTGELFF	TGTGCCACCAGCAGACCATTCAACACCGGGGAGCTGTTTTTT
-	TRBV12-3/TRBV12-4	TRBJ2-1	TRBD1	CASSHYRGVYNEQFF	TGTGCCAGCAGCCACTACAGGGGGGTTTACAATGAGCAGTTCTTC
-	TRBV6-2/TRBV6-3	TRBJ1-1	TRBD1	CASSYSGQGPPLEAFF	TGTGCCAGCAGTTACTCGGGACAGGGTCCTCCCCTCGAAGCTTTCTTT
-	TRBV12-3/TRBV12-4	TRBJ1-3	-	CASSFSAGGHLRYF	TGTGCCAGCAGTTTTTCAGCCGGGGGGCACCTACGATATTTT
few	TRBV12-3/TRBV12-4	TRBJ1-2	-	CASSLRVTNGYTF	TGTGCCAGCAGTTTGAGGGTTACCAACGGCTACACCTTC
few	TRBV6-2/TRBV6-3	TRBJ2-7	-	CASSYLDNSYEQYF	TGTGCCAGCAGTTACTTGGACAACTCCTACGAGCAGTACTTC
-	TRBV11-3	TRBJ2-7	-	CASSSPSSSYEQYF	TGTGCCAGCAGCTCACCGTCAAGCTCCTACGAGCAGTACTTC
few	TRBV19	TRBJ2-5	-	CASSIGGHPQETQYF	TGTGCCAGTAGTATAGGGGGACATCCTCAAGAGACCCAGTACTTC
-	TRBV6-5	TRBJ1-2	-	CASRASAGFYGYTF	TGTGCCAGCAGGGCTTCGGCGGGATTCTATGGCTACACCTTC